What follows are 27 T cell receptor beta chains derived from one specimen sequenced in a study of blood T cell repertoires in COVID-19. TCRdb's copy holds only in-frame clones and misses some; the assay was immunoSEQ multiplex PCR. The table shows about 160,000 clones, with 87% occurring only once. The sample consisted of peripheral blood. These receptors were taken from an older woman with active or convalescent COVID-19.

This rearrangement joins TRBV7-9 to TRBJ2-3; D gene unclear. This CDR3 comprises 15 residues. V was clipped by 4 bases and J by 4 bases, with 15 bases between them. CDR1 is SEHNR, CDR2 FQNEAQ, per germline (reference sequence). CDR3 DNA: TGTGCCAGCAGCTCCCGGGTCCTCAACGCAGATACGCAGTATTTT. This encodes CASSSRVLNADTQYF.

CDR3 amino acids: CASSVNVAGNYGYTF. For the CDR3, the DNA is TGTGCCAGCAGCGTAAACGTGGCCGGGAACTATGGCTACACCTTC. The rearrangement uses TRBV9 and TRBJ1-2; D gene uncertain. V was trimmed by 1 base and J by 2 bases, leaving 12 bases between them. Germline V gene sequence: CDR1 SGDLS, CDR2 YYNGEE. This CDR3 has 15 residues.

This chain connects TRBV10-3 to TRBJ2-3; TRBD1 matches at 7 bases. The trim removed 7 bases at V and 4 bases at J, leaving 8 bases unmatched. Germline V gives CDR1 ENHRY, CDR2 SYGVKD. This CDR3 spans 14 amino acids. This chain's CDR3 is CAITRTGIADTQYF. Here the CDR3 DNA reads TGTGCCATCACGCGGACAGGAATAGCAGATACGCAGTATTTT.

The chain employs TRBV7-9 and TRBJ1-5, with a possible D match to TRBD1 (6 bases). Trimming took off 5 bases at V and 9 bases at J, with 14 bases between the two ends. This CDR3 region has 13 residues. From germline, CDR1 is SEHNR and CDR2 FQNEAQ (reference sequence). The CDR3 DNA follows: TGTGCCAGCAGCCACCGGGACACCCGGCCCCAGCATTTT. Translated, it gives CASSHRDTRPQHF. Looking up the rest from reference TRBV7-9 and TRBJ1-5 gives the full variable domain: DTGVSQNPRHKITKRGQNVTFRCDPISEHNRLYWYRQTLGQGPEFLTYFQNEAQLEKSRLLSDRFSAERPKGSFSTLEIQRTEQGDSAMYLCASSHRDTRPQHFGDGTRLSIL.

This CDR3 reads CASSSVEGGYTF. CDR3 nucleotide sequence: TGTGCCAGCAGCTCGGTCGAGGGTGGCTACACCTTC. This rearrangement joins TRBV7-9 to TRBJ1-2, with D uncertain. The CDR3 length is 12 residues. V gave up 4 bases and J gave up 7 bases, with 10 bases separating them. CDR1 SEHNR and CDR2 FQNEAQ come from the germline V gene (reference sequence).

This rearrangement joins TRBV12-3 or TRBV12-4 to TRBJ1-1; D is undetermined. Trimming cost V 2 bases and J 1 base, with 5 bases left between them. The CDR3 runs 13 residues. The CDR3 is CASSLRRNTEAFF. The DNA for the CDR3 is TGTGCCAGCAGTTTAAGGAGGAACACTGAAGCTTTCTTT.

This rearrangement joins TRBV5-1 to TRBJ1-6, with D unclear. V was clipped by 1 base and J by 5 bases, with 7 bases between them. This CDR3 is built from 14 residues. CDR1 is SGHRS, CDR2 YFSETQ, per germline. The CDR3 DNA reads TGCGCCAGCAGCTTGCTTACGGATAATTCACCCCTCCACTTT. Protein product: CASSLLTDNSPLHF.

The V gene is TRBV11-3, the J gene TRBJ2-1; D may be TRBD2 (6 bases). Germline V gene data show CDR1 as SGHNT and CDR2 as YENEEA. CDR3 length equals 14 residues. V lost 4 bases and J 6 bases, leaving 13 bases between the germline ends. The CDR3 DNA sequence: TGTGCCAGCAGCTCGCCCGGGACTCTCAATGAGCAGTTCTTC. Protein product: CASSSPGTLNEQFF. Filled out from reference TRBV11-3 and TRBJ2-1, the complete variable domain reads EAGVVQSPRYKIIEKKQPVAFWCNPISGHNTLYWYLQNLGQGPELLIRYENEEAVDDSQLPKDRFSAERLKGVDSTLKIQPAELGDSAVYLCASSSPGTLNEQFFGPGTRLTVL.

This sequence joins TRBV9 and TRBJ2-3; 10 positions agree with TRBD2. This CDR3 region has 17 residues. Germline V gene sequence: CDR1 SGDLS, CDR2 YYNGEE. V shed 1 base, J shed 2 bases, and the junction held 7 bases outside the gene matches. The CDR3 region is CASSVLAGAPFTDTQYF. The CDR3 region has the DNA TGTGCCAGCAGCGTACTAGCGGGGGCCCCCTTCACAGATACGCAGTATTTT.

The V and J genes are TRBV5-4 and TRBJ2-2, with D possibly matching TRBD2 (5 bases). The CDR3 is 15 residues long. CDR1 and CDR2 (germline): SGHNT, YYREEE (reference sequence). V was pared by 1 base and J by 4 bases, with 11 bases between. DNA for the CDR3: TGTGCCAGCAGCTTGCGGGGTACGGGCACCGGGGAGCTGTTTTTT. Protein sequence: CASSLRGTGTGELFF.

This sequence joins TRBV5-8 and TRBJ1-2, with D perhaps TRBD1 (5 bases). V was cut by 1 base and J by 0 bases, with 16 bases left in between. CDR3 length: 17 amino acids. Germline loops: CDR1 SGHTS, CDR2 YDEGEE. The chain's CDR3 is CASSLRDSTLPNYGYTF. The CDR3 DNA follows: TGTGCCAGCAGCTTGCGAGACAGTACCCTCCCTAACTATGGCTACACCTTC.

The CDR3 sequence: CASSGGTGELFF. The CDR3 DNA sequence: TGTGCCAGCTCGGGAGGTACCGGGGAGCTGTTTTTT. V is TRBV6-5 and J is TRBJ2-2, with TRBD2 identical over 7 bases. Per the germline V gene, CDR1 is MNHEY and CDR2 is SVGAGI. This CDR3 spans 12 amino acids. Trimming removed 8 bases from V and 5 bases from J; junction bases left unmatched: 2.

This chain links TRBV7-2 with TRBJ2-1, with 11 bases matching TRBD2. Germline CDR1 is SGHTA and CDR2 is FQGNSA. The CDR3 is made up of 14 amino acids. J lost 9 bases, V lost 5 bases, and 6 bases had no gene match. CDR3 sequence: CASSLQTSGVEQFF. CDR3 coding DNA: TGTGCCAGCAGCCTCCAGACTAGCGGGGTTGAGCAGTTCTTC.

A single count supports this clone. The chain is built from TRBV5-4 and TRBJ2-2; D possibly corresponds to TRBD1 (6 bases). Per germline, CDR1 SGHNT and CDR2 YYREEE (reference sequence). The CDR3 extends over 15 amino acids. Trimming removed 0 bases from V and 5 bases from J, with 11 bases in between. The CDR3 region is CASSLGRGRTGELFF. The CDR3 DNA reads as TGTGCCAGCAGCTTGGGCAGGGGAAGGACCGGGGAGCTGTTTTTT.

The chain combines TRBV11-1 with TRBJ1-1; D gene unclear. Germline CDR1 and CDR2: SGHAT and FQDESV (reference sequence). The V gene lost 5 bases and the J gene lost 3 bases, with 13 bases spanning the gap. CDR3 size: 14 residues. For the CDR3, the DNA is TGTGCCAGCAGCGAACGGACGGGAGACACTGAAGCTTTCTTT. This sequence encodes CASSERTGDTEAFF.

The CDR3 sequence is CSVESRFSYEQYF. The CDR3 nucleotides are TGCAGCGTTGAATCCCGGTTCTCCTACGAGCAGTACTTC. The chain couples TRBV29-1 to TRBJ2-7; D gene uncertain. The CDR3 is 13 amino acids. Trimming removed 2 bases from V and 0 bases from J, with 8 bases in between. Germline V CDR1 and CDR2: SQVTM, ANQGSEA.

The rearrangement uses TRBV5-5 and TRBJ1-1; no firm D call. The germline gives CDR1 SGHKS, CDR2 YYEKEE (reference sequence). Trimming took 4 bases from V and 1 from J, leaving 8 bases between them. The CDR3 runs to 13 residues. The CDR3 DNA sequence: TGTGCCAGCAGCCCAGTCGCGAACACTGAAGCTTTCTTT. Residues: CASSPVANTEAFF.

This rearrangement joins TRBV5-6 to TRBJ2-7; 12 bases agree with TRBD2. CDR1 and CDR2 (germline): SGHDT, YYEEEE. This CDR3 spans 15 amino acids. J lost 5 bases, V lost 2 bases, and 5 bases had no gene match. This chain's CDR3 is CASSFRTSGEDEQYF. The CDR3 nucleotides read TGTGCCAGCAGCTTCCGGACTAGCGGGGAAGACGAGCAGTACTTC.

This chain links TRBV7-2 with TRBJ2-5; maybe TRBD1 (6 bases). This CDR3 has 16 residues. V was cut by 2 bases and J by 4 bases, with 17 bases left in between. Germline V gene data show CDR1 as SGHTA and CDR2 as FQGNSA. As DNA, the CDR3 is TGTGCCAGCAGCTTATCGACAGGAAGGGAAGGAGAGACCCAGTACTTC. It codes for CASSLSTGREGETQYF.

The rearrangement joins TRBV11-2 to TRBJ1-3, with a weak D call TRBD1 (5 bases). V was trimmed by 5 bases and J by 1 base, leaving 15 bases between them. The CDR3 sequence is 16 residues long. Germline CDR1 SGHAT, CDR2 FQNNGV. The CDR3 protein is CASSPDGGGSGNTIYF. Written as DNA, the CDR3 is TGTGCCAGCAGCCCCGATGGGGGAGGATCTGGAAACACCATATATTTT.

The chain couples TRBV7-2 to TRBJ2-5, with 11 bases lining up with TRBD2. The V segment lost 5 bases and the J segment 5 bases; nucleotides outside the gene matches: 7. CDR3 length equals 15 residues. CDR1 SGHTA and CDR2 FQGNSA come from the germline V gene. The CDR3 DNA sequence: TGTGCCAGCAGCCGTAGCGGGGGGGCCTATGAGACCCAGTACTTC. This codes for CASSRSGGAYETQYF. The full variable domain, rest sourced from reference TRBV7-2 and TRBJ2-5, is GAGVSQSPSNKVTEKGKDVELRCDPISGHTALYWYRQSLGQGLEFLIYFQGNSAPDKSGLPSDRFSAERTGGSVSTLTIQRTQQEDSAVYLCASSRSGGAYETQYFGPGTRLLVL.

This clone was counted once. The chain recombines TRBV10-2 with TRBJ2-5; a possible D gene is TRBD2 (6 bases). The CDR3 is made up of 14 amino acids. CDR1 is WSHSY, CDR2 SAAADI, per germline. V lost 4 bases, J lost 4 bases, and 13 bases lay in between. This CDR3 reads CASSVASEGETQYF. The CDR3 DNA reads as TGCGCCAGCAGTGTCGCTAGCGAGGGAGAGACCCAGTACTTC.

CDR3 in DNA: TGTGCCAGCGCGGGGGAACTCAGCTCTGGAAACACCATATATTTT. As protein: CASAGELSSGNTIYF. The chain recombines TRBV18 with TRBJ1-3; tentatively, D is TRBD1 (5 bases). This CDR3 region has 15 residues. Germline-derived CDR1 and CDR2 are KGHSH and LQKENI. Between the trimmed V and J ends, which lost 8 bases and 0 bases, there was a span of 14 bases.

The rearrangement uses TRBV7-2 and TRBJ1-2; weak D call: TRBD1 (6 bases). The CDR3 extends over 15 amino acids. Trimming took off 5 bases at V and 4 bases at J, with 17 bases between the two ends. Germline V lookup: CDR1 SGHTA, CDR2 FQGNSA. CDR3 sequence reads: CASSPVPGEVYGYTF. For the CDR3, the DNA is TGTGCCAGCAGCCCCGTGCCAGGGGAAGTCTATGGCTACACCTTC.

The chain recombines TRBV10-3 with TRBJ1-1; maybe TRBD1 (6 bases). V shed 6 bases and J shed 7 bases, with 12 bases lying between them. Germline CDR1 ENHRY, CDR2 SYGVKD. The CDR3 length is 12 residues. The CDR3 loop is CAISPHRDEAFF. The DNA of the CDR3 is TGTGCCATCAGCCCCCACAGGGATGAAGCTTTCTTT.

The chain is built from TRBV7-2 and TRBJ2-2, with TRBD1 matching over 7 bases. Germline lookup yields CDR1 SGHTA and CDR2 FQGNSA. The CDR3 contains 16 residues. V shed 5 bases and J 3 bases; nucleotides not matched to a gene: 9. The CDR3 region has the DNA TGTGCCAGCAGCCTCCGACAGGGTAGAGACACCGGGGAGCTGTTTTTT. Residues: CASSLRQGRDTGELFF.

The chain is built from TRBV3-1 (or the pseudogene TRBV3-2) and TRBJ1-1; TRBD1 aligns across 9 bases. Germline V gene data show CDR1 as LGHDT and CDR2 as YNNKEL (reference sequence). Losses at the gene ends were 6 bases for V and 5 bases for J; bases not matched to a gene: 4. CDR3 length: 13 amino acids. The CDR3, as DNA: TGTGCCAGCAGGACAGGGGGAGGGACTGAAGCTTTCTTT. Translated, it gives CASRTGGGTEAFF.